This T cell receptor beta chain stems from a study of T cells after yellow fever vaccination (dated by TCRdb to about 2019). A note on the overall study: Libraries from fractions with low cell numbers were prepared with the SMART-Seq v4 Ultra Low Input RNA kit. To track T-cell clones before and after primary and booster YFV17D yellow fever vaccination, bulk TCR alpha and beta repertoires were sequenced longitudinally. Two healthy male donors, one aged 18 to 29 and one aged 30 to 40 years, made up the cohort. Bulk PBMC replicates and cell subsets were isolated from blood drawn at multiple timepoints before and after both primary and secondary immunization. Study-wide conclusions, independent of this receptor: After the booster, most of the clones that had expanded following primary vaccination were detected again (almost 98% of CD4 and 80% to 90% of CD8), which suggests that memory was broadly maintained. The secondary T-cell response was weaker than the primary response but faster, peaking on day 5 instead of day 15. Only a couple of donors were included in the study, so the extent to which the findings can be generalized is limited. Because abundant contaminating clonotypes from the bulk population could be contained in FACS-sorted repertoires, computational filtering was required. A small share of clonotypes was detected in both CD4 and CD8 compartments, with the overlap likely arising from convergent recombination.

Reading the label with the study, this specimen's treatment or condition is: live attenuated yellow fever vaccine strain. Two biological replicates of bulk PBMCs were collected at each blood-draw timepoint. A standard Ficoll-Paque protocol was used to isolate PBMCs from peripheral blood. RNA was extracted with TriZol from bulk PBMCs, CD4 and CD8 fractions, and dextramer-positive and dextramer-negative fractions. This clonotype was observed many times. Its antigen is not yet known. The record has no base qualities; no much larger clone is one base away. Sequencer: Illumina NovaSeq 6000. TCR cDNA was made using 5'RACE template switching, a step that added a universal primer site and unique molecular identifiers. cDNA synthesis was primed from both the TCR alpha and TCR beta constant segments. Library amplification used two PCR steps, and the second PCR step added sample barcodes and sequencing adapters. Libraries were sequenced on Illumina HiSeq 2500 (2x100 bp) or NovaSeq (2x150 bp). In the authors' own workflow: Demultiplexing of reads and collapsing into UMI consensus sequences were performed with MIGEC, and V(D)J alignment was carried out with MiXCR. Clonotypes responding to the vaccine were identified with edgeR on replicate PBMC samples, with the criteria of FDR below 0.01 and a log2 fold change above 5 up to day 15. Each bulk clonotype received a CD4 or CD8 identity based on whether the sequenced CD4 or CD8 repertoire contained that clonotype at higher abundance. TCRdb took the public reads, trimmed them with fastp at Q25, ran MiXCR for clone calling and kept in-frame beta chains. Entries that share a CDR3 protein sequence are merged under the most common genes and DNA. The V and J calls were determined by TCRdb, not by the authors. Present in this sample are some 350,000 distinct CDR3 sequences, roughly 4.3% of which were seen just once. 24% of the sample is in the top ten clones.

V is clipped by 3 bases and J by 2 bases, and the sequence between their germline boundaries is 18 bases long. The CDR3 starts with the cysteine, ends with the phenylalanine, and has 17 residues. Only the CDR3 DNA stays, 51 bases, in frame from base 1. CDR1 and CDR2 are read off the germline V gene (reference sequence) as SGHKS and YYEKEE. The starting material was PBMCs, obtained 5 days after the yellow fever booster vaccination. The clonotype originates from a young man who received the YFV17D yellow fever vaccine. The chain is encoded by TRBV5-5 joined to TRBJ1-5; TRBD1 is a weak D gene call, 5 bases matching. The nucleotides are TGTGCCAGCAGCTCCGGCCTGGCCAGGGAAGGCAATCAGCCCCAGCATTTT. This is translated as CASSSGLAREGNQPQHF.